A single T cell receptor beta chain is shown here with its context. Its specific antigen is unknown. Base qualities are not at hand, and no much larger clone is one base apart. The sample originates from a study of blood T cell repertoires in COVID-19 (TCRdb year 2020). About the full investigation: Samples covering the acute and convalescent phases of COVID-19 were provided by collaborators in the United States, Italy and Spain. The material from the prospective study consisted of cDNA or gDNA derived from T cells, B-cell-depleted T cells, or PBMCs. The dataset comprised deeply sampled blood TCRbeta repertoires from subjects exposed to, actively infected with, or recovered from COVID-19. The repertoires were released in a freely available public database intended as a resource for research on the immune response to SARS-CoV-2. Samples came from the ongoing ImmuneRACE study (first 160 participants) plus 1,254 subjects from 6 global collaborators. The sample metadata nearly always contained a de-identified subject ID, COVID-19 status, age in years and sex. Where HLA class I and class II types were available, the types were taken from metadata supplied by the sample provider, not from assay-based typing.

TCRbeta CDR3 regions were amplified from genomic DNA using the immunoSEQ Assay, a bias-controlled multiplex PCR. Per the authors' processing: The number of nucleated cells in each sample was estimated by amplification of reference gene primers within the assay. Sequence reads were collapsed and filtered to measure the absolute abundance of every unique TCRbeta CDR3 rearrangement. For each sample, productive Simpson clonality was calculated by taking the square root of Simpson's diversity index across productive rearrangements. TCRdb's version of the immuneACCESS table is confined to in-frame rearrangements and falls short of the full clone set. An unresolved V gene accounts for under half of the shortfall where checked; the remainder is of unknown origin. From that table come the V and J calls and clone size; the DNA was used to work out D and trimming. This sample gives some 200,000 clones in total; more than 75% of them show up just once. The ten top clones hold 4.4% of the sample.

Each collaborating institution followed its own protocols to collect whole blood in K2EDTA tubes. For TCRbeta analysis, collaborators shipped samples as frozen whole blood, isolated PBMCs, or DNA extracted from either of those sample types. General conclusions and limits of the study: Clinical and demographic metadata were provided uncurated, with the amount varying by source and participant.

The junction carries 13 bases between V and J, which are trimmed by 2 bases and 9 bases respectively. From the germline V gene (reference sequence), CDR1 is GTSNPN and CDR2 is SVGIG. The CDR3 contains 12 residues, cysteine and phenylalanine counted. The CDR3 DNA has 36 bases and is translated from base 1. This clonotype was sampled from a man aged 50 or older with acute or convalescent COVID-19. Recombination linked TRBV30 to TRBJ1-2; the D gene is perhaps TRBD1, from 5 matching bases. The sequencing sample was made of peripheral blood. The CDR3 sequence is CAWSSGAFRYTF. The DNA sequence follows: TGTGCCTGGAGTTCTGGGGCCTTTCGCTACACCTTC.